A selection of T cell receptor beta chains follows, all from one sample in a study of CD8 T cells in Susac syndrome. TCRdb passed the immunoSEQ multiplex PCR reads through MiXCR, listing each CDR3 protein once. The sample consists of about 300,000 distinct CDR3 sequences, about 82% of them appearing once. Material: CD8+ T cells from PBMCs. The receptor source for this set is a human donor with multiple sclerosis. Both conserved end residues are part of each CDR3. Each record gives: D gene, V gene, J gene, clone size, CDR3 DNA, CDR3 protein. A D gene is named only where the DNA matches it firmly. Not all rows give a size; the values are once, few, many and, for expanded clones, a class.

>TRBD1|TRBV27|TRBJ1-5|NA
TGTGCCAGCAGTTTACGTTCACCCAGGGGGCAAGAGAGCAATCAGCCCCAGCATTTT
CASSLRSPRGQESNQPQHF
>NA|TRBV12-5|TRBJ2-1|NA
TGTGCTAGTGGCACCTACAGGGCGCATGAGCAGTTCTTC
CASGTYRAHEQFF
>NA|TRBV20-1|TRBJ2-7|NA
TGCAGTGCTAGACGTAATTACGGGACCGATTCCTACGAGCAGTACTTC
CSARRNYGTDSYEQYF
>TRBD2|TRBV7-9|TRBJ2-3|NA
TGTGCCAGCAGCCCCCCCCTAGCGGGAGGCCCCGCAGATACGCAGTATTTT
CASSPPLAGGPADTQYF
>TRBD2|TRBV29-1|TRBJ2-3|NA
TGCAGCGTTGAAGATCCTGGGACTAGCGGGAGGACAGATACGCAGTATTTT
CSVEDPGTSGRTDTQYF
>TRBD2|TRBV12-3/TRBV12-4|TRBJ2-1|NA
TGTGCCAGCAGTCCCGGGACTAGCGGGAACCTAAGGTACAATGAGCAGTTCTTC
CASSPGTSGNLRYNEQFF
>NA|TRBV23-1|TRBJ2-3|NA
TGCGCCAGCAGTCAATCTTTCCTCCACATGCTGTTTAGCACAGATACGCAGTATTTT
CASSQSFLHMLFSTDTQYF
>TRBD1|TRBV27|TRBJ1-1|once
TGTGCCAGCAGTCCGGCCTTCCGGGGACAGGGGAACACTGAAGCTTTCTTT
CASSPAFRGQGNTEAFF
>NA|TRBV5-5|TRBJ2-7|NA
TGTGCCAGCAGCCATCGAGGAGGTTTGCACGAGCAGTACTTC
CASSHRGGLHEQYF
>NA|TRBV9|TRBJ2-2|NA
TGTGCCAGCAGCGTAGAGACCCGGGAGCTGTTTTTT
CASSVETRELFF
>TRBD2|TRBV13|TRBJ2-7|few
TGTGCCAGCAGCCCACGGACTAGCGGGACCTACGAGCAGTACTTC
CASSPRTSGTYEQYF
>NA|TRBV28|TRBJ2-1|NA
TGTGCCAGCAGGGGGGAGAGCTCCTACAATGAGCAGTTCTTC
CASRGESSYNEQFF
>NA|TRBV14|TRBJ2-1|NA
TGTGCCAGCAGCCAAGATCGGGTTTTCGCCGATGAGCAGTTCTTC
CASSQDRVFADEQFF
>NA|TRBV7-9|TRBJ2-7|NA
TGTGCCGGAGGGGGGACTAACTCCTACGAGCAGTACTTC
CAGGGTNSYEQYF
>NA|TRBV19|TRBJ1-5|NA
TGTGCCAGTACCCCCATCTTGGGTAGGGCAACCCAGCATTTT
CASTPILGRATQHF
>TRBD1|TRBV28|TRBJ1-2|NA
TGTGCCATCAAACCCAACGGACAGGGAGTTTATGGCTACACCTTC
CAIKPNGQGVYGYTF
>TRBD1|TRBV4-3|TRBJ1-2|NA
TGCGCCAGCAGCCAAACATCTTCGAGGACAGGGGACGGCTACACCTTC
CASSQTSSRTGDGYTF
>TRBD1|TRBV5-6|TRBJ2-1|NA
TGTGCCAGCAGCTCAGGGACAGGGGAGTTAAATGAGCAGTTCTTC
CASSSGTGELNEQFF
>NA|TRBV27|TRBJ2-6|NA
TGTGCCAGCAGTTTATCTGGGGCCAACGTCCTGACTTTC
CASSLSGANVLTF
>NA|TRBV4-1|TRBJ2-7|few
TGCGCCAGCAGCCAAGATCCCCTAGCGCAGTACGAGCAGTACTTC
CASSQDPLAQYEQYF
>NA|TRBV24-1|TRBJ2-7|NA
TGTGCCACCAGTGATTTCCAAACCGACGAGCAGTACTTC
CATSDFQTDEQYF
>NA|TRBV19|TRBJ2-5|NA
TGTGCCAGTAGTATGACAGGAAAAGAGACCCAGTACTTC
CASSMTGKETQYF
>NA|TRBV20-1|TRBJ2-2|NA
TGCAGTGCTAGAGACAGAGGCAGTATGACTTACACCGGGGAGCTGTTTTTT
CSARDRGSMTYTGELFF
>NA|TRBV5-4|TRBJ2-7|NA
TGTGCCAGCAGCTCAAGCGGGCTGGTCTCCTACGAGCAGTACTTC
CASSSSGLVSYEQYF
>NA|TRBV6-2/TRBV6-3|TRBJ2-7|NA
TGTGCCAGCAGTCACACCCTCGAGCAGTACTTC
CASSHTLEQYF
>TRBD2|TRBV20-1|TRBJ2-3|NA
TGCAGTGCTAGAGAAATCGGACTAGCGGGATTCACAGATACGCAGTATTTT
CSAREIGLAGFTDTQYF
>TRBD2|TRBV7-9|TRBJ2-3|NA
TGTGCCAGCAGCTTACTGGCGGGAGGGTCAGATACGCAGTATTTT
CASSLLAGGSDTQYF
>TRBD2|TRBV27|TRBJ2-3|NA
TGTGCCAGCAGCCCGACAACTAGCGGGAGGGGAGATACGCAGTATTTT
CASSPTTSGRGDTQYF
>NA|TRBV30|TRBJ2-3|NA
TGTGCGGAGTCCCCCGGAGACAGCACAGATACGCAGTATTTT
CAESPGDSTDTQYF
>TRBD2|TRBV10-3|TRBJ2-1|NA
TGTGCCATCAGTGAGGCGATGCTAGCGGGAGGGCAAAATGAGCAGTTCTTC
CAISEAMLAGGQNEQFF
>NA|TRBV2|TRBJ2-5|NA
TGTGCCAGCAGTGATGGGCTCTCCTCCCCAGAGACCCAGTACTTC
CASSDGLSSPETQYF
>NA|TRBV27|TRBJ1-2|NA
TGTGCCAGCAGTTTATCCACAGTGCCCGCGTTTTCCGGCTACACCTTC
CASSLSTVPAFSGYTF
>NA|TRBV12-3/TRBV12-4|TRBJ1-4|NA
TGTGCCAGCAGTCCGCCGGCAGAAAAACTGTTTTTT
CASSPPAEKLFF
>TRBD2|TRBV6-1|TRBJ2-1|NA
TGTGCCAGCAGTGGACCGACTAGCGGGAAGTACAATGAGCAGTTCTTC
CASSGPTSGKYNEQFF
>TRBD1|TRBV4-3|TRBJ2-3|NA
TGCGCCAGCAGCCAAGGGACAGGTTACACAGATACGCAGTATTTT
CASSQGTGYTDTQYF
>NA|TRBV19|TRBJ2-7|NA
TGTGCCAGTAGTACCGACGACAGGTTCTCCTACGAGCAGTACTTC
CASSTDDRFSYEQYF
>NA|TRBV19|TRBJ1-5|NA
TGTGCCAGTAGTGATGACAGAACTCAGCCCCAGCATTTT
CASSDDRTQPQHF
>NA|TRBV27|TRBJ2-3|once
TGTGCCTCACGCCCCCGTTCTAGCACAGATACGCAGTATTTT
CASRPRSSTDTQYF
>NA|TRBV27|TRBJ2-1|NA
TGTGCCAGCAGTTTCCTGAGGACCGGACGCCCGACCTACAATGAGCAGTTCTTC
CASSFLRTGRPTYNEQFF
>TRBD2|TRBV7-9|TRBJ2-1|NA
TGTGCCAGCAGCTTAAGGGCGGGAGGCCAAATTGGTGAGCAGTTCTTC
CASSLRAGGQIGEQFF
>NA|TRBV25-1|TRBJ1-2|NA
TGTGCCAGCAGTGAGCTCCTCGGGTCGGGCGGAGGTGGCTACACCTTC
CASSELLGSGGGGYTF
>NA|TRBV28|TRBJ1-4|NA
TGTGCCAGCAGTTTGAGGGCGGGGAGGACGGCCGAAAATGAAAAACTGTTTTTT
CASSLRAGRTAENEKLFF
>NA|TRBV29-1|TRBJ2-7|NA
TGCAGCGCCGAACCACTAGAACCAGGGGCGACGGGCGAGCAGTACTTC
CSAEPLEPGATGEQYF
>NA|TRBV6-7|TRBJ2-7|NA
TGTGCCAGCAGTTACCCCGGACCAAAGAAGCAGTACTTC
CASSYPGPKKQYF
>NA|TRBV29-1|TRBJ2-2|NA
TGCAGTTCACCAGGGGGGGCCGGGGAGCTGTTTTTT
CSSPGGAGELFF
>NA|TRBV11-2|TRBJ2-5|NA
TGTGCCAGCAGCCCGCGGCTTGAGGTAGAGACCCAGTACTTC
CASSPRLEVETQYF
>NA|TRBV13|TRBJ2-3|once
TGTGCCAGCAGCCGATTAGGACGTTTCACAGATACGCAGTATTTT
CASSRLGRFTDTQYF
>NA|TRBV6-1|TRBJ1-1|NA
TGTGCCAGCGGAGCCGACACTGAAGCTTTCTTT
CASGADTEAFF